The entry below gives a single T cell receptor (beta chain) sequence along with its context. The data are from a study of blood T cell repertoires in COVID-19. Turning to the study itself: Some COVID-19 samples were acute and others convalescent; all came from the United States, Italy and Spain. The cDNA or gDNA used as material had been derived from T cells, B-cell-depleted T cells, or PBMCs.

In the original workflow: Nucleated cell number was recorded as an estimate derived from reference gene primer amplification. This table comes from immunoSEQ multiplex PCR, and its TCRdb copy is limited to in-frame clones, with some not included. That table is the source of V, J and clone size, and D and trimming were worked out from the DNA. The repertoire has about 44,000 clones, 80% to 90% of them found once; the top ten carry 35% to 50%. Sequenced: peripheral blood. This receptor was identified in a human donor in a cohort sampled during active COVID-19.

The CDR3 DNA sequence: TGTGCCAGCAGTCCCAGCAGGGGGGCAGGCACTGAAGCTTTCTTT. This gives the protein CASSPSRGAGTEAFF. The chain joins TRBV7-9 to TRBJ1-1; 7 nucleotides line up with TRBD1. V dropped 6 bases and J dropped 4; count of bases not matched to a gene: 11. This CDR3 contains 15 residues. Per the germline V gene, CDR1 is SEHNR and CDR2 is FQNEAQ (reference sequence).